Reported below is one T cell receptor (beta chain). Repertoires were generated with immunoSEQ multiplex PCR, while TCRdb's copy carries only in-frame clones and drops some. This table has over 250,000 clones, approximately 90% appearing once. The entry originates in a study of blood T cell repertoires in COVID-19. The CDR3 consists of 18 residues. V gave up 2 bases and J gave up 2 bases; unmatched junction bases: 13. CDR1 is SGHNT, CDR2 YYREEE, per germline (reference sequence). Sequencing input: peripheral blood. This chain links TRBV5-4 with TRBJ2-3, with TRBD2 matching over 8 bases. This clonotype was sampled from a woman aged 45-59 years with COVID-19, enrolled during active disease. The CDR3 reads CASSFAGSAGGYTDTQYF. CDR3 sequence (DNA): TGTGCCAGCAGCTTTGCGGGGTCGGCGGGAGGATACACAGATACGCAGTATTTT.